These 11 T cell receptor beta chains came from one sample sequenced in a study of shared clonotypes between healthy human individuals. Clones were read by immunoSEQ multiplex PCR, and TCRdb kept only the in-frame ones, dropping some. Of 780,000 or so clones listed, 72% were seen once; the top ten hold approximately 1.7%. Material: memory CD4+ T cells sorted from blood. Subset: CD45RA-negative fraction. The receptors were sampled from a woman aged 30 to 39 in good health.

In this sample, this clone turned up a few times. This chain links TRBV2 with TRBJ2-5; TRBD2 might be the D (6 bases). Trimming pared 4 bases from V and 5 bases from J, leaving 14 bases between. The CDR3 runs 14 residues. CDR1 is SNHLY, CDR2 FYNNEI, per germline. The CDR3 DNA reads TGTGCCAGCAGTGGGGTGGGGAGCGGGGAGACCCAGTACTTC. Protein sequence: CASSGVGSGETQYF.

The rearrangement links TRBV5-6 to TRBJ1-4; tentative D call: TRBD1 (5 bases). This CDR3 is built from 13 residues. The V end lost 1 base, the J end lost 8 bases, and 9 bases lay between the germline ends. The germline V gene encodes CDR1 SGHDT and CDR2 YYEEEE. The CDR3 DNA sequence: TGTGCCAGCAGCTTGAAGGGACGAGAAAAACTGTTTTTT. Protein product: CASSLKGREKLFF.

The chain uses TRBV6-5 and TRBJ2-2; unclear D gene. The length of the CDR3 is 13 residues. Trimming removed 2 bases at V and 5 bases at J, with 6 bases between. Germline V gene data show CDR1 as MNHEY and CDR2 as SVGAGI. As DNA, the CDR3 is TGTGCCAGCAGTTACAAACAGACCGGGGAGCTGTTTTTT. It codes for CASSYKQTGELFF.

The genes are TRBV6-1 and TRBJ1-2, with D hard to call. The CDR3 sequence is 13 residues long. Trimming shortened V by 5 bases and J by 4 bases, and 11 bases separated the two germline ends. The germline gives CDR1 MNHNS, CDR2 SASEGT. The CDR3 here is CASSPDEGYGYTF. For the CDR3, the DNA is TGTGCCAGCAGTCCCGATGAAGGCTATGGCTACACCTTC.

V usage is TRBV5-8 and J usage is TRBJ2-3, with 11 bases identical to TRBD2. The CDR3 contains 17 residues. Trimming removed 0 bases from V and 5 bases from J; junction bases left unmatched: 8. Germline values: CDR1 SGHTS, CDR2 YDEGEE. Here the CDR3 reads CASSLEAGLAEGDTQYF. The CDR3 nucleotides are TGTGCCAGCAGCTTGGAGGCGGGACTAGCGGAAGGAGATACGCAGTATTTT.

Here the CDR3 reads CASSWDSAYEQYF. CDR3 bases: TGTGCCAGCAGCTGGGACTCAGCCTACGAGCAGTACTTC. This chain links TRBV7-2 with TRBJ2-7; the D gene is possibly TRBD2 (6 bases). V shed 4 bases and J shed 2 bases, with 9 bases lying between them. Germline assignment: CDR1 SGHTA and CDR2 FQGNSA. CDR3 length equals 13 residues.

V and J are TRBV19 and TRBJ1-2, with D hard to call. Per the germline V gene, CDR1 is LNHDA and CDR2 is SQIVND (reference sequence). The CDR3 is made up of 16 amino acids. V was clipped by 0 bases and J by 6 bases, with 17 bases between them. The CDR3 DNA reads as TGTGCCAGTAGTATAGAGGCGACCGGGTCCTTGCATGGCTACACCTTC. This translates into CASSIEATGSLHGYTF.

This chain links TRBV2 with TRBJ1-1, with TRBD1 as a possible D gene (6 bases). V shed 3 bases and J shed 2 bases, with 16 bases lying between them. CDR1 is SNHLY, CDR2 FYNNEI, per germline. The CDR3 has 16 amino acids. CDR3 bases: TGTGCCAGCAGTGACGCCAGGGGCAGGCTTAACACTGAAGCTTTCTTT. This sequence encodes CASSDARGRLNTEAFF. The full variable domain, completed using reference TRBV2 and TRBJ1-1, is EPEVTQTPSHQVTQMGQEVILRCVPISNHLYFYWYRQILGQKVEFLVSFYNNEISEKSEIFDDQFSVERPDGSNFTLKIRSTKLEDSAMYFCASSDARGRLNTEAFFGQGTRLTVV.

The genes are TRBV6-1 and TRBJ2-7; 9 nucleotides match TRBD1. Trimming cost V 4 bases and J 5 bases; bases outside gene matches: 3. Germline loops: CDR1 MNHNS, CDR2 SASEGT. The CDR3 totals 13 residues. CDR3 sequence: CASSGTGENEQYF. CDR3 DNA sequence: TGTGCCAGCAGTGGGACAGGGGAAAACGAGCAGTACTTC.

CDR3 coding DNA: TGTGCCAGCAGCTTGACTAGCGGGTACTCCTACAATGAGCAGTTCTTC. Protein: CASSLTSGYSYNEQFF. The rearrangement joins TRBV7-2 to TRBJ2-1, with 10 nucleotides matching TRBD2. The length of the CDR3 is 16 residues. V lost 3 bases to trimming and J lost 0 bases; unmatched junction nucleotides: 2. In germline, CDR1 is SGHTA, CDR2 FQGNSA.

This clone was seen only once. This chain links TRBV6-6 with TRBJ1-1, with a tentative D call TRBD1 (5 bases). V lost 4 bases, J lost 1 base, and 10 bases lay in between. The CDR3 consists of 14 residues. Germline CDR1 and CDR2: MNHNY and SVGAGI (reference sequence). The CDR3 region is CASSSPGRNTEAFF. DNA for the CDR3: TGTGCCAGCAGTTCCCCAGGGCGGAACACTGAAGCTTTCTTT.